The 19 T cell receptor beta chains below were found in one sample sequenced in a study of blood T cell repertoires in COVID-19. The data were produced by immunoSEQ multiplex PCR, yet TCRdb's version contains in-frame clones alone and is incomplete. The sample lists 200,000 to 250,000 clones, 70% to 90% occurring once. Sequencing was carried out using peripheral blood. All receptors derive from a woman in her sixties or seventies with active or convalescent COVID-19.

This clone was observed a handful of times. The CDR3 bases are TGTGCCAGCAGCTTCGGTCCATACGAGCAGTACTTC. Residues: CASSFGPYEQYF. The chain links TRBV7-8 to TRBJ2-7; no firm D call. This CDR3 has 12 residues. Germline V CDR1 and CDR2: SGHVS, FQNEAQ. Between the trimmed V and J ends, which lost 3 bases and 4 bases, there was a span of 7 bases.

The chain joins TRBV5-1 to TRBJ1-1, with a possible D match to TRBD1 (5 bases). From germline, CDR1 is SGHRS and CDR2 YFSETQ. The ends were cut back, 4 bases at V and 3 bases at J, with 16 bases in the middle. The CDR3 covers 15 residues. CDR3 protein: CASSPSGLGYTEAFF. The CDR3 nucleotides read TGCGCCAGCAGCCCGTCGGGACTGGGCTACACTGAAGCTTTCTTT.

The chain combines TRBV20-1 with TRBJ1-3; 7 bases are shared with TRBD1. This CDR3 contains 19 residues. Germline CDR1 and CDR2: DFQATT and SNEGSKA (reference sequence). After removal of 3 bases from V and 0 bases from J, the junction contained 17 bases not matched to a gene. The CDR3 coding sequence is TGCAGTGCTAGTCGCCGACAGGGCCGACTCACCCCCTCTGGAAACACCATATATTTT. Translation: CSASRRQGRLTPSGNTIYF.

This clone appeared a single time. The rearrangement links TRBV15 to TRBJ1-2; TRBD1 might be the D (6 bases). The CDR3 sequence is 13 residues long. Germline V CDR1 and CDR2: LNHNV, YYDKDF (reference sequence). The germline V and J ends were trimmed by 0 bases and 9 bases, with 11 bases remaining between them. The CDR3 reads CATSRETGFSYTF. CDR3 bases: TGTGCCACCAGCAGAGAAACAGGGTTTAGCTACACCTTC.

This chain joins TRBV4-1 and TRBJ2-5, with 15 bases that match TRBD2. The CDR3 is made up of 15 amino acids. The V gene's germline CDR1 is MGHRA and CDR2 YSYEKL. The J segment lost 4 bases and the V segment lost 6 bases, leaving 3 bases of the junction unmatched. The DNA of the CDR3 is TGCGCCAGCAGAGGACTAGCGGGGGGGCCAGAGACCCAGTACTTC. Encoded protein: CASRGLAGGPETQYF.

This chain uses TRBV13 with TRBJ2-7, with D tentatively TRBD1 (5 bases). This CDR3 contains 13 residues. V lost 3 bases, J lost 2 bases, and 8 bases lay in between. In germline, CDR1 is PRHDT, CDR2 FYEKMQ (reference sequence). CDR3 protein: CASSFRQTYEQYF. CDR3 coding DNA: TGTGCCAGCAGCTTCAGACAGACCTACGAGCAGTACTTC. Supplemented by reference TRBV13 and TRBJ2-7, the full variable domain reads AAGVIQSPRHLIKEKRETATLKCYPIPRHDTVYWYQQGPGQDPQFLISFYEKMQSDKGSIPDRFSAQQFSDYHSELNMSSLELGDSALYFCASSFRQTYEQYFGPGTRLTVT.

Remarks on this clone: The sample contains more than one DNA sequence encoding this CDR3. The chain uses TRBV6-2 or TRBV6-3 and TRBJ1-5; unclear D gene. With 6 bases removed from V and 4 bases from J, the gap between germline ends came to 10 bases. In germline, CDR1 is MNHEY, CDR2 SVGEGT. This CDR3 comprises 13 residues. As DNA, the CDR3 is TGTGCCAGCAGCCCCACCGGGAATCAGCCCCAGCATTTT. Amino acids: CASSPTGNQPQHF.

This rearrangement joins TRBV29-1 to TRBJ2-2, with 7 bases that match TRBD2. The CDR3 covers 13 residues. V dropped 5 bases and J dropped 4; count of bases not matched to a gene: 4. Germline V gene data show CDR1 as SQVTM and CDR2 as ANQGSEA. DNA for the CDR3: TGCAGCGTTCGGGGGGAGGGCACCGGGGAGCTGTTTTTT. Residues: CSVRGEGTGELFF.

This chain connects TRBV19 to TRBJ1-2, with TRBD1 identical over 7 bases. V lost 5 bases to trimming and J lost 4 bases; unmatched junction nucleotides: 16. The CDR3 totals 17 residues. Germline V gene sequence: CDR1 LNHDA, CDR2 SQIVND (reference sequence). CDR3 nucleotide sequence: TGTGCCAGTAGTCGTACGTCCGGGACAGCTCTCGGCTATGGCTACACCTTC. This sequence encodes CASSRTSGTALGYGYTF.

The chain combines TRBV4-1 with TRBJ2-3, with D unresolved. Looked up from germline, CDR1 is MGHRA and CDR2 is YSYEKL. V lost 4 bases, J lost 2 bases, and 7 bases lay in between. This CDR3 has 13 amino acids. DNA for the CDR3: TGCGCCAGCAGCCCCCTCCTCACAGATACGCAGTATTTT. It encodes CASSPLLTDTQYF.

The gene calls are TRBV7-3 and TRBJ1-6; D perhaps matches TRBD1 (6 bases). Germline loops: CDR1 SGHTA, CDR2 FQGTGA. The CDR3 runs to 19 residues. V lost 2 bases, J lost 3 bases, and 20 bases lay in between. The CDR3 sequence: CASSLVGGATSIYNSPLHF. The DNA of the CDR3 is TGTGCCAGCAGCTTAGTAGGGGGGGCGACATCCATCTATAATTCACCCCTCCACTTT.

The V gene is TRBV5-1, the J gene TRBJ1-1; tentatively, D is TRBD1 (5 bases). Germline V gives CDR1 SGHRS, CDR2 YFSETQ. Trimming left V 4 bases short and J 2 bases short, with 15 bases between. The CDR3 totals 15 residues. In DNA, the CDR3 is TGCGCCAGCAGCCGCCCAACTCAGGGAAACACTGAAGCTTTCTTT. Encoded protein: CASSRPTQGNTEAFF.

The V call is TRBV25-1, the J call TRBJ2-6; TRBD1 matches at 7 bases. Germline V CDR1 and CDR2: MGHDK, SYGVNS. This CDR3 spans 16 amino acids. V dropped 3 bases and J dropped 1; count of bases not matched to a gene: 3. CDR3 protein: CASSERGRSGANVLTF. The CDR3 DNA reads TGTGCCAGCAGTGAGAGGGGGCGGTCTGGGGCCAACGTCCTGACTTTC. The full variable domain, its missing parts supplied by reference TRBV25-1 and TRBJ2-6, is EADIYQTPRYLVIGTGKKITLECSQTMGHDKMYWYQQDPGMELHLIHYSYGVNSTEKGDLSSESTVSRIRTEHFPLTLESARPSHTSQYLCASSERGRSGANVLTFGAGSRLTVL.

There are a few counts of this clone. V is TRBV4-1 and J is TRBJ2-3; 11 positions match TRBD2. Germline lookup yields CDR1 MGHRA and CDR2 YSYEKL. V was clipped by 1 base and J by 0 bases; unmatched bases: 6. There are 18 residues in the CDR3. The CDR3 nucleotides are TGCGCCAGCAGCCAAGTTGCTAGCGGGGGGACTAGCACAGATACGCAGTATTTT. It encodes CASSQVASGGTSTDTQYF.

The CDR3 region is CASSYPPSLTDTQYF. CDR3 coding DNA: TGTGCCAGCAGTTACCCTCCTAGCCTCACAGATACGCAGTATTTT. The chain couples TRBV28 to TRBJ2-3; maybe TRBD2 (5 bases). Trimming stripped 4 bases from V and 2 bases from J, with 13 bases between. This CDR3 region has 15 residues. Germline V gene data show CDR1 as MDHEN and CDR2 as SYDVKM.

CDR3 coding DNA: TGCGCCAGCAGCCCAGACAGCTCTGGAAACACCATATATTTT. Protein: CASSPDSSGNTIYF. The rearrangement links TRBV4-3 to TRBJ1-3, with D possibly TRBD1 on 5 matching bases. Germline CDR1 LGHNA, CDR2 YSLEER. The length of the CDR3 is 14 residues. V was shortened by 4 bases and J by 0 bases, with 7 bases between the two germline ends.

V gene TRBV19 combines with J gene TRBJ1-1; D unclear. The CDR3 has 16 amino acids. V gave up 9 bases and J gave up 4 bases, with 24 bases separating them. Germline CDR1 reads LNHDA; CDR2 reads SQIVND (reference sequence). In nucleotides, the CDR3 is TGTGCCAGCATGGGGTTAAGGGAGTCGGTGGGCACTGAAGCTTTCTTT. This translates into CASMGLRESVGTEAFF.

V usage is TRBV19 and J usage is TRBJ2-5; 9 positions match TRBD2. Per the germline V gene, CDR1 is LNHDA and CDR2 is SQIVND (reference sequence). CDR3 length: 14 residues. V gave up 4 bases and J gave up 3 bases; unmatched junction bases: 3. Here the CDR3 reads CASSSGGVEETQYF. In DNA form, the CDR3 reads TGTGCCAGTAGTAGCGGGGGGGTTGAAGAGACCCAGTACTTC.

The CDR3 nucleotides are TGTGCCAGCAGCAGTTTGGGGGCGAACACTGAAGCTTTCTTT. Protein: CASSSLGANTEAFF. The chain links TRBV9 to TRBJ1-1, with D possibly matching TRBD1 (6 bases). The germline gives CDR1 SGDLS, CDR2 YYNGEE. The CDR3 consists of 14 residues. The V end was cut by 4 bases, the J end by 1 base, with 11 bases between.